A single T cell receptor (beta chain) is shown here with its context. Source study methods: It was from reference gene primer amplification that nucleated cell counts were estimated. Profiling relied on immunoSEQ multiplex PCR, and the TCRdb table lists in-frame clones only, not all of them. That table gives V, J and clone size, and the DNA gave D and trimming. The table lists approximately 81,000 clones, approximately 89% of them singletons. The data stem from a study of blood T cell repertoires in COVID-19. Study summary: Acute and convalescent COVID-19 specimens originated in the United States, Italy and Spain. T cells, B-cell-depleted T cells, or PBMCs supplied cDNA or gDNA.

J was trimmed by 3 bases and V by 7 bases; bases with no gene match: 7. CDR3 size: 14 residues. Germline loops: CDR1 SQVTM, CDR2 ANQGSEA. The sequence was collected from a man between 65 and 85 years old with active or convalescent COVID-19. This chain uses TRBV29-1 with TRBJ2-3; the match to TRBD1 covers 10 bases. The material sequenced was peripheral blood. In DNA, the CDR3 is TGCAGCGCCGAAGGGGACAGGGGAACAGATACGCAGTATTTT. Translating gives CSAEGDRGTDTQYF.